Listed below are T cell receptor beta chains from one sample, sequenced in a study of blood T cell repertoires in COVID-19. Produced via immunoSEQ multiplex PCR; TCRdb's table is partial and in-frame only. The data hold 150,000 to 190,000 clones, with 80% to 90% observed a single time. The material sequenced was peripheral blood. The receptors derive from a woman between 50 and 59 years old with acute or convalescent COVID-19. The CDR3 runs from the conserved cysteine through the conserved F or W. D genes are given only for firm matches. Only some rows state a clone size, as once, few, many or a class for expanded clones.

clone_size	v_call	j_call	d_call	cdr3_nt	cdr3_aa
NA	TRBV29-1	TRBJ1-3	NA	TGCAGCGTTCGAACCAGCTCTGGAAACACCATATATTTT	CSVRTSSGNTIYF
NA	TRBV10-2	TRBJ2-7	TRBD2	TGCGCCAGCAGAAGCGGGGGGAACTACGAGCAGTACTTC	CASRSGGNYEQYF
NA	TRBV7-2	TRBJ2-3	TRBD1	TGTGCCAGCAGCCAGCACCGGGACAGGGGAGGGGGTACGCAGTATTTT	CASSQHRDRGGGTQYF
once	TRBV5-6	TRBJ2-7	TRBD1	TGTGCCAGCAGCCCGCTCGGGACAGGGACCTACGAGCAGTACTTC	CASSPLGTGTYEQYF
NA	TRBV6-2/TRBV6-3	TRBJ2-3	NA	TGTGCCAGCAGTAGAGCACCGGGTACGCAGTATTTT	CASSRAPGTQYF
few	TRBV29-1	TRBJ1-2	TRBD1	TGCAGCACCAGTACAGGGGAAAGGGGCTATGGCTACACCTTC	CSTSTGERGYGYTF
NA	TRBV6-2/TRBV6-3	TRBJ1-6	NA	TGTGCCAGCAGCGACTCCCACAGGGTTTTCAATTCACCCCTCCACTTT	CASSDSHRVFNSPLHF
NA	TRBV10-3	TRBJ1-2	NA	TGTGCCATCAGTGACCCGGGACAAAACTATGGCTACACCTTC	CAISDPGQNYGYTF
few	TRBV4-1	TRBJ1-5	NA	TGCGCCAGCAGCCAAGAGGTTGGGGGCCCCCTCGCCCAGCCCCAGCATTTT	CASSQEVGGPLAQPQHF
NA	TRBV6-6	TRBJ2-7	NA	TGTGCCAGCAGTGCCCGGGGATACGAGCAGTACTTC	CASSARGYEQYF
NA	TRBV29-1	TRBJ1-2	NA	TGCAGCGCCGCCGCCTTCGGTAGAGACTATGGCTACACCTTC	CSAAAFGRDYGYTF
once	TRBV19	TRBJ1-3	NA	TGTGCCGGCTCCACTGGAAACACCATATATTTT	CAGSTGNTIYF
NA	TRBV5-6	TRBJ2-3	NA	TGTGCCAGCAGCTGGAGAGGTGGAGTCCATTATTACACAGATACGCAGTATTTT	CASSWRGGVHYYTDTQYF
NA	TRBV4-3	TRBJ2-7	TRBD1	TGCGCCAGCAGCCAAGTTGCCACAGGGGGCCAGTACTTC	CASSQVATGGQYF
NA	TRBV19	TRBJ2-3	TRBD2	TGTGCCAGTAGTATAACCTTACGGGGGGCGCAGTATTTT	CASSITLRGAQYF
once	TRBV7-2	TRBJ2-3	TRBD2	TGTGCCAGCAGCGCGTGGACTAGCGGGGCTAGCACAGATACGCAGTATTTT	CASSAWTSGASTDTQYF
NA	TRBV7-2	TRBJ2-1	NA	TGTGCCAGCAGCCAGGACAGCGCAGGGATCCCCAATGAGCAGTTCTTC	CASSQDSAGIPNEQFF
NA	TRBV18	TRBJ1-4	TRBD1	TGTGCCAGCTCACCTAATGGACAGGGGGATTTCGGACTGTTTTTT	CASSPNGQGDFGLFF
NA	TRBV5-4	TRBJ2-7	NA	TGTGCCAGCAGCTTCACAGCAGGGTCAAACTACGAGCAGTACTTC	CASSFTAGSNYEQYF
NA	TRBV9	TRBJ1-4	TRBD1	TGTGCCAGCAGCGTCTATGGGACAGCGAATGAAAAACTGTTTTTT	CASSVYGTANEKLFF
NA	TRBV29-1	TRBJ1-2	TRBD1	TGCAGCGTTGAAGATCCGGGACAGGGGGCAGATGGCTACACCTTC	CSVEDPGQGADGYTF
NA	TRBV12-3/TRBV12-4	TRBJ2-1	NA	TGTGCCAGCAAAATGCGGGGTGAGCAGTTCTTC	CASKMRGEQFF
NA	TRBV10-3	TRBJ2-7	NA	TGTGCCACCACACCGACAGGTGGCGAGCAGTACTTC	CATTPTGGEQYF
NA	TRBV28	TRBJ1-5	NA	TGTGCCAGCAGCACCCCGGGGGGGCCGGATCAGCCCCAGCATTTT	CASSTPGGPDQPQHF
NA	TRBV2	TRBJ2-7	TRBD1	TGTGCCAGCAGTCAGAAAGGAACAGGGGTCTCCTACGAGCAGTACTTC	CASSQKGTGVSYEQYF
NA	TRBV12-2	TRBJ1-2	NA	TGTGCAAGTCGCTTACCGGACAGAAGCTATGGCTACACCTTC	CASRLPDRSYGYTF
NA	TRBV2	TRBJ2-2	NA	TGTGCCAGCAATTATATTTACACCGGGGAGCTGTTTTTT	CASNYIYTGELFF
few	TRBV27	TRBJ2-1	NA	TGTGCCAGCAGTTCGGAGAACAGGGTCCATGAGCAGTTCTTC	CASSSENRVHEQFF
NA	TRBV18	TRBJ2-1	TRBD2	TGTGCCAGCTCACCACCTAGCGGGAGGGCCAGGGAGCAGTTCTTC	CASSPPSGRAREQFF
NA	TRBV7-9	TRBJ2-5	TRBD2	TGTGCCAGCAGCCCCACTAGCGTACAAGAGACCCAGTACTTC	CASSPTSVQETQYF
NA	TRBV7-2	TRBJ2-1	NA	TGTGCCAGCAGCGTAGACTCATACAATGAGCAGTTCTTC	CASSVDSYNEQFF
NA	TRBV9	TRBJ2-1	NA	TGTGCCAGCAGCGTTCTCGGTAGCGGAGCCTACAATGAGCAGTTCTTC	CASSVLGSGAYNEQFF
NA	TRBV5-1	TRBJ2-1	TRBD2	TGCGCCAGCAGCACCGAACTAGCGGGGGTAAACAATGAGCAGTTCTTC	CASSTELAGVNNEQFF
NA	TRBV6-4	TRBJ2-2	NA	TGTGCCAGCAGCATGAACAGGAGGGAGGAGCTGTTTTTT	CASSMNRREELFF
once	TRBV2	TRBJ2-2	NA	TGTGCCAGCTCTTTGAGCTCTGGCGGGGAGCTGTTTTTT	CASSLSSGGELFF
many	TRBV5-1	TRBJ1-5	TRBD1	TGCGCCAGCAGCCCGGGGACAGGGAGCAATCAGCCCCAGCATTTT	CASSPGTGSNQPQHF
few	TRBV7-2	TRBJ1-2	NA	TGTGCCAGCAGCTTAGTCCTGTTTAGGGGTTCGACCTTC	CASSLVLFRGSTF
NA	TRBV27	TRBJ1-1	TRBD1	TGTGCCAGCAGTTTATCCACAGGGGGCGGCACTGAAGCTTTCTTT	CASSLSTGGGTEAFF
once	TRBV10-3	TRBJ1-4	NA	TGTGCCATCAGTGAGTCGTCAGGAACTAATGAAAAACTGTTTTTT	CAISESSGTNEKLFF
NA	TRBV7-9	TRBJ2-7	NA	TGTGCCAGCAGCCCTCAGGGTAACGAGCAGTACTTC	CASSPQGNEQYF
NA	TRBV15	TRBJ1-1	TRBD1	TGTGCCACCAGCAGAGGACAGGGGACTGAAGCTTTCTTT	CATSRGQGTEAFF
NA	TRBV19	TRBJ2-3	NA	TGTGCCAGTAGTATAGAGAGACGGAGGCAGTATTTT	CASSIERRRQYF
few	TRBV28	TRBJ2-7	NA	TGTGCCAGCAGTCTGACAGGGAGGTCGTACGAGCAGTACTTC	CASSLTGRSYEQYF
NA	TRBV27	TRBJ2-5	TRBD2	TGTGCCAGCAATCCTAGCGGGAGTGGGTTAGAGACCCAGTACTTC	CASNPSGSGLETQYF
NA	TRBV6-6	TRBJ1-6	TRBD1	TGTGCCAGCAGTGACAGGGTCACCCTCCACTTT	CASSDRVTLHF
NA	TRBV6-5	TRBJ1-1	TRBD1	TGTGCCAGCAGTTACCATGCAGGGGGTGACACTGAAGCTTTCTTT	CASSYHAGGDTEAFF
NA	TRBV19	TRBJ2-3	TRBD2	TGTGCCAGTAGTCCCCAGGGACTAGCGGGAGGGCGGTCAGATACGCAGTATTTT	CASSPQGLAGGRSDTQYF